The entry below describes one T cell receptor (beta chain). Its specificity is unknown. This sample was taken from a study of shared clonotypes between healthy human individuals. Study-wide points: Sample collection involved blood only; tissue repertoires are likely different.

In the authors' methods: ImmunoSEQ yielded junction-only sequences lacking quality scores, so filtering differed. Profiling relied on immunoSEQ multiplex PCR, and the TCRdb table lists in-frame clones only, not all of them. The V and J calls and the clone size are those of that table, but D and trimming were determined from the DNA. The table shows about 480,000 clones, with 79% occurring only once. The germline V and J ends were trimmed by 10 bases and 2 bases, with 18 bases remaining between them. Germline CDR1 is LNHDA and CDR2 is SQIVND (reference sequence). The CDR3 spans 15 residues. The genes are TRBV19 and TRBJ1-3; possible D gene TRBD1, 6 bases. Sequencing was done on a sample of PBMCs. The source of this sequence is a woman aged 40 to 50 in good health. Some clones in this sample may be carry-over from other donors' samples. The CDR3 loop reads CATLLIGGAGNTIYF. CDR3 DNA sequence: TGTGCCACCCTATTGATAGGGGGTGCTGGAAACACCATATATTTT.